This is a list of T cell receptor beta chains from one sample in a study of identical twins. A single record per CDR3 protein comes from TCRdb applying MiXCR to the 5' RACE reads. The table shows 540,000 or so distinct CDR3 sequences, with approximately 20% occurring only once. The same sample was also used in a study of yellow fever vaccine responses in identical twins.

The source material was CD4+ T cells sorted from blood. The receptors were gathered from a woman aged 18-29 years in good health. CDR3s include the opening cysteine and the closing phenylalanine or tryptophan. The D gene is left open where the match is weak. Size values are once, few and many counts, or a class for expanded clones, and some rows have none.

clone size	V gene	D gene	J gene	CDR3 protein	CDR3 DNA
few	TRBV6-1	TRBD1	TRBJ1-4	CASSQQGAFSEKLFF	TGTGCCAGCAGCCAACAGGGGGCGTTCAGTGAAAAACTGTTTTTT
few	TRBV7-3	NA	TRBJ2-3	CASSLHKGADTQYF	TGTGCCAGCAGCTTACATAAGGGTGCAGATACGCAGTATTTT
NA	TRBV6-1	NA	TRBJ2-2	CASTHGTRNTGELFF	TGTGCCAGCACTCACGGGACTCGGAACACCGGGGAGCTGTTTTTT
few	TRBV12-3/TRBV12-4	TRBD2	TRBJ2-2	CASSWMSGSISGELFF	TGTGCCAGCAGTTGGATGAGCGGGAGTATTTCCGGGGAGCTGTTTTTT
NA	TRBV5-1	NA	TRBJ2-7	CASTYGTAGVYEQYF	TGCGCCAGCACCTACGGTACCGCCGGGGTTTACGAGCAGTACTTC
few	TRBV5-1	NA	TRBJ2-1	CASSLSEGWINEQFF	TGCGCCAGCAGCTTGTCCGAAGGGTGGATAAATGAGCAGTTCTTC
NA	TRBV10-3	NA	TRBJ2-1	CAISESRLASVHEQFF	TGTGCCATCAGTGAGTCAAGGTTAGCTTCCGTCCATGAGCAGTTCTTC
few	TRBV29-1	NA	TRBJ2-1	CSVPLFGQGGHNQQFF	TGCAGCGTTCCCCTTTTTGGCCAAGGAGGACACAATCAGCAGTTCTTC
few	TRBV20-1	NA	TRBJ2-3	CSASRTGPSTDTQYF	TGCAGTGCTTCGCGGACTGGGCCTAGCACAGATACGCAGTATTTT
NA	TRBV5-4	NA	TRBJ1-6	CASSLGQIGPLTYNSPLHF	TGTGCCAGCAGCTTGGGGCAGATAGGTCCTTTGACCTATAATTCACCCCTCCACTTT
few	TRBV4-1	NA	TRBJ2-4	CASSQDGAARDIQYF	TGCGCCAGCAGCCAAGATGGAGCAGCCAGGGACATTCAGTACTTC
NA	TRBV5-5	NA	TRBJ1-6	CASSPVVGGVSPLHF	TGTGCCAGCAGCCCAGTAGTGGGGGGCGTATCACCCCTCCACTTT
few	TRBV5-6	NA	TRBJ2-1	CASSLERDRLDEQFF	TGTGCCAGCAGCTTGGAACGGGATAGGCTCGATGAGCAGTTCTTC
few	TRBV20-1	TRBD2	TRBJ2-1	CSASRGLAIHNEQFF	TGCAGTGCTAGCCGGGGACTAGCGATACACAATGAGCAGTTCTTC
NA	TRBV10-3	NA	TRBJ2-7	CAISDTAGSTYEQYF	TGTGCCATCAGTGACACCGCAGGGAGCACCTACGAGCAGTACTTC
NA	TRBV7-8	NA	TRBJ2-3	CASSLAAGAPPTQYF	TGTGCCAGCAGCTTAGCAGCAGGGGCCCCGCCAACGCAGTATTTT
few	TRBV5-1	NA	TRBJ2-4	CASSLVVGYAKNIQYF	TGCGCCAGCAGCTTGGTGGTGGGCTACGCCAAAAACATTCAGTACTTC
few	TRBV11-2	TRBD2	TRBJ2-3	CASSRRGEAPDTQYF	TGTGCCAGCAGCCGGCGGGGGGAAGCCCCAGATACGCAGTATTTT
few	TRBV7-9	TRBD1	TRBJ2-1	CASSLAHRDRGVGEQFF	TGTGCCAGCAGCTTAGCGCACCGGGACAGGGGAGTGGGCGAGCAGTTCTTC
NA	TRBV7-9	NA	TRBJ1-1	CASMGATNQAFF	TGTGCCAGCATGGGAGCAACGAACCAAGCTTTCTTT
few	TRBV7-3	TRBD1	TRBJ2-1	CASSLMGQGALSNEQFF	TGTGCCAGCAGCTTAATGGGTCAGGGGGCTTTGAGTAATGAGCAGTTCTTC
NA	TRBV27	TRBD1	TRBJ1-6	CASKSGTGWNNSPLHF	TGTGCCAGCAAAAGTGGGACAGGGTGGAATAATTCACCCCTCCACTTT
NA	TRBV20-1	NA	TRBJ1-4	CSAIPRGDEKLFF	TGCAGTGCTATTCCTAGGGGGGACGAAAAACTGTTTTTT
NA	TRBV6-5	NA	TRBJ2-5	CASSYHTGQETQYF	TGTGCCAGCAGTTATCATACAGGTCAAGAGACCCAGTACTTC
NA	TRBV20-1	TRBD2	TRBJ2-3	CSATKGLAATDTQYF	TGCAGTGCTACAAAAGGACTAGCGGCCACAGATACGCAGTATTTT
NA	TRBV3-1	TRBD1	TRBJ2-2	CASNPGGTGELFF	TGTGCCAGCAACCCAGGGGGTACCGGGGAGCTGTTTTTT
NA	TRBV5-4	TRBD2	TRBJ2-7	CASSLGIAGGLSYEQYF	TGTGCCAGCAGCTTGGGGATAGCGGGAGGCCTCTCCTACGAGCAGTACTTC
NA	TRBV7-2	NA	TRBJ1-1	CASSPDMRYTEAFF	TGTGCCAGCAGCCCAGATATGAGGTACACTGAAGCTTTCTTT
NA	TRBV12-3/TRBV12-4	NA	TRBJ2-2	CASSFDYTGELFF	TGTGCCAGCAGTTTTGATTACACCGGGGAGCTGTTTTTT
few	TRBV15	NA	TRBJ1-4	CATSRERMEKLFF	TGTGCCACCAGCAGAGAACGGATGGAAAAACTGTTTTTT
NA	TRBV6-1	NA	TRBJ2-3	CASSPTGRIRTDTQYF	TGTGCCAGCAGCCCGACAGGGAGGATCCGCACAGATACGCAGTATTTT
NA	TRBV5-1	NA	TRBJ2-7	CASSLRETYEQYF	TGCGCCAGCAGCTTGCGGGAAACCTACGAGCAGTACTTC
many	TRBV5-1	NA	TRBJ2-2	CASSLAGSAGELFF	TGCGCCAGCAGCTTGGCTGGGAGCGCCGGGGAGCTGTTTTTT
few	TRBV20-1	NA	TRBJ1-1	CSARDPSTPREAFF	TGCAGTGCTAGAGATCCTTCGACACCGCGGGAAGCTTTCTTT
NA	TRBV11-2	NA	TRBJ2-1	CASSSRDSSSYNEQFF	TGTGCCAGCAGCTCCCGGGACTCCAGCTCCTACAATGAGCAGTTCTTC
NA	TRBV19	NA	TRBJ2-7	CASSIRGTYEQYF	TGTGCCAGTAGTATACGGGGAACCTACGAGCAGTACTTC
NA	TRBV12-3/TRBV12-4	TRBD1	TRBJ1-5	CASSFGDRGNQPQHF	TGTGCCAGCAGTTTTGGGGACAGGGGCAATCAGCCCCAGCATTTT
NA	TRBV7-9	TRBD1	TRBJ1-1	CASSMRTGSDTEAFF	TGTGCCAGCAGCATGCGGACAGGGTCGGACACTGAAGCTTTCTTT
few	TRBV28	NA	TRBJ2-5	CASGRWTQYF	TGTGCCAGCGGACGATGGACCCAGTACTTC
NA	TRBV5-1	NA	TRBJ1-4	CASRTGGSTNEKLFF	TGCGCCAGCAGAACTGGTGGTTCAACTAATGAAAAACTGTTTTTT
NA	TRBV9	NA	TRBJ2-1	CASSVGGLNNEQFF	TGTGCCAGCAGCGTAGGGGGACTCAACAATGAGCAGTTCTTC
NA	TRBV7-2	TRBD2	TRBJ2-2	CASSPGTSGRNTGELFF	TGTGCCAGCAGCCCAGGGACTAGCGGGAGGAACACCGGGGAGCTGTTTTTT
NA	TRBV7-2	NA	TRBJ1-1	CASSLFAEGTEAFF	TGTGCCAGCAGCTTATTTGCGGAGGGCACTGAAGCTTTCTTT
NA	TRBV11-2	TRBD1	TRBJ2-7	CASSLVDRTYYEQYF	TGTGCCAGCAGCTTAGTGGACAGGACCTACTACGAGCAGTACTTC
few	TRBV7-8	NA	TRBJ1-6	CASSPRDQYNSPLHF	TGTGCCAGCAGCCCTCGGGACCAATATAATTCACCCCTCCACTTT
few	TRBV12-3/TRBV12-4	NA	TRBJ1-1	CASSSPTVNTEAFF	TGTGCCAGCAGTTCACCCACAGTGAACACTGAAGCTTTCTTT
NA	TRBV6-5	TRBD1	TRBJ2-1	CASSYGHRGWEQFF	TGTGCCAGCAGTTACGGGCACAGGGGATGGGAGCAGTTCTTC
few	TRBV28	NA	TRBJ2-7	CASSSITLYEQYF	TGTGCCAGCAGTTCAATTACCTTGTACGAGCAGTACTTC
few	TRBV6-2/TRBV6-3	NA	TRBJ1-1	CASTRDQNPDAFF	TGTGCCAGCACCCGTGACCAAAACCCTGATGCTTTCTTT
NA	TRBV5-1	NA	TRBJ2-3	CASSYAGLNTDTQYF	TGCGCCAGCAGCTACGCAGGGTTAAACACAGATACGCAGTATTTT
few	TRBV20-1	TRBD2	TRBJ2-7	CSALREGLYEQYF	TGCAGTGCTTTACGGGAGGGCCTCTACGAGCAGTACTTC
few	TRBV2	NA	TRBJ2-4	CASSGAVSTKNIQYF	TGTGCCAGCAGTGGGGCAGTATCTACCAAAAACATTCAGTACTTC
NA	TRBV12-3/TRBV12-4	TRBD1	TRBJ2-1	CASRATGELNEQFF	TGTGCCAGCAGGGCTACAGGGGAACTCAATGAGCAGTTCTTC
NA	TRBV5-1	TRBD1	TRBJ2-1	CASSYRGQAYNEQFF	TGCGCCAGCAGCTACAGGGGGCAGGCCTACAATGAGCAGTTCTTC
NA	TRBV7-2	TRBD1	TRBJ1-1	CASSPTVTGFDTEAFF	TGTGCCAGCAGCCCCACCGTGACAGGGTTCGACACTGAAGCTTTCTTT
few	TRBV3-1	TRBD2	TRBJ2-7	CASSPSGPSNEQYF	TGTGCCAGCAGCCCTAGCGGGCCATCCAACGAGCAGTACTTC
NA	TRBV2	TRBD1	TRBJ2-2	CASRLPGGALSGELFF	TGTGCCAGCAGGCTCCCAGGGGGCGCATTGTCCGGGGAGCTGTTTTTT